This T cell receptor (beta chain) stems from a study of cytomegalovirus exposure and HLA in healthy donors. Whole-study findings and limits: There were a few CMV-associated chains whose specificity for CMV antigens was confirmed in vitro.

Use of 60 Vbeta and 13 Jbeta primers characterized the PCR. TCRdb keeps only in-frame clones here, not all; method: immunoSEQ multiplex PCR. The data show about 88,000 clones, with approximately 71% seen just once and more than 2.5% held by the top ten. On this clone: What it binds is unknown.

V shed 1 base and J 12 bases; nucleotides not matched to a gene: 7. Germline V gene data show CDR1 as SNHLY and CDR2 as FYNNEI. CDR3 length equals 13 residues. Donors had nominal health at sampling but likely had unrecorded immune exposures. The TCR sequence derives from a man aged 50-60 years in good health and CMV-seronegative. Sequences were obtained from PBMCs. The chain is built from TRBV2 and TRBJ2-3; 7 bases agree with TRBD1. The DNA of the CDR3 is TGTGCCAGCAGTGAAGAACAGGGGCTCCTCCAGTATTTT. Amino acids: CASSEEQGLLQYF.